This T cell receptor (beta chain) was sequenced in a study of blood T cell repertoires in COVID-19. At the level of the study: T cells, B-cell-depleted T cells, or PBMCs supplied cDNA or gDNA.

Germline CDR1 reads LGHNA; CDR2 reads YNFKEQ. The CDR3 consists of 17 residues. The V and J ends lost 0 bases and 4 bases, in that order; junction bases with no gene match: 9. Sequenced by immunoSEQ multiplex PCR; TCRdb stores in-frame clones only, minus some. The table shows some 160,000 clones, with roughly 79% occurring only once. The sequencing input was peripheral blood. The sequence derives from a man between 45 and 60 years old with active or convalescent COVID-19. The rearrangement uses TRBV4-2 and TRBJ2-5; 9 bases map to TRBD1. DNA of the CDR3: TGTGCCAGCAGCCAAGATTCCTGGGGACAGGGAGGAGAGACCCAGTACTTC. This codes for CASSQDSWGQGGETQYF.